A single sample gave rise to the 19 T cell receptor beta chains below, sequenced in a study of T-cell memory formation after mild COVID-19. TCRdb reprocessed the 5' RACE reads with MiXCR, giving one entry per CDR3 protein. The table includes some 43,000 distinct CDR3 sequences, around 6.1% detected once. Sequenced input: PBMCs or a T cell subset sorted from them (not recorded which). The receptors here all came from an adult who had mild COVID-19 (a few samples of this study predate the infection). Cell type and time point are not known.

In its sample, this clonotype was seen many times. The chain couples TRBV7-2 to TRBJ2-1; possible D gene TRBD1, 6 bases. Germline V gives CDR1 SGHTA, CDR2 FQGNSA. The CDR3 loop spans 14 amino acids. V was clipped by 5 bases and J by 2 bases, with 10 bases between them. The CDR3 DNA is TGTGCCAGCAGCATACAGGGTGCCTACAATGAGCAGTTCTTC. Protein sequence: CASSIQGAYNEQFF. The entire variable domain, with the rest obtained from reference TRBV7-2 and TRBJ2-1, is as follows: GAGVSQSPSNKVTEKGKDVELRCDPISGHTALYWYRQSLGQGLEFLIYFQGNSAPDKSGLPSDRFSAERTGGSVSTLTIQRTQQEDSAVYLCASSIQGAYNEQFFGPGTRLTVL.

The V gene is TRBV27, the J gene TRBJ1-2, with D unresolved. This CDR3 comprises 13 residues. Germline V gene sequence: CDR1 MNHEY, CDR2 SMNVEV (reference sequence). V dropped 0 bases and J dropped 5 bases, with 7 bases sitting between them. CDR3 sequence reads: CASSLSSEYGYTF. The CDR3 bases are TGTGCCAGCAGTTTATCCTCGGAATATGGCTACACCTTC.

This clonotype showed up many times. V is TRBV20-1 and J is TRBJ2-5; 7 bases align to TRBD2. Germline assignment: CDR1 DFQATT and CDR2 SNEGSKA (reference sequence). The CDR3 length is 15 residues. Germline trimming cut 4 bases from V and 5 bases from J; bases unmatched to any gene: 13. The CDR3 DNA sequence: TGCAGTGCTAACCCTGCTAGCGGAGCGAGGGAGACCCAGTACTTC. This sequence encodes CSANPASGARETQYF.

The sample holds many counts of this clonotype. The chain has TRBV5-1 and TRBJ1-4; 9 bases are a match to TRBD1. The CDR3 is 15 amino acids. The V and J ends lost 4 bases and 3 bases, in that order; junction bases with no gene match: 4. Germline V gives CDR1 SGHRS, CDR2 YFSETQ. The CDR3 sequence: CASSGQGSANEKLFF. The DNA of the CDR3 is TGCGCCAGCAGCGGACAGGGGTCGGCTAATGAAAAACTGTTTTTT.

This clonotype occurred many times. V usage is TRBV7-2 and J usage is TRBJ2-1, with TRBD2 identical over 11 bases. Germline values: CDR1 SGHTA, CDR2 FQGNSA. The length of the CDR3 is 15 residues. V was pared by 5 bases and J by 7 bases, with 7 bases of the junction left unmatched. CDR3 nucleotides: TGTGCCAGCAGCCCCGCGATAGCGGGAGGGAATGAGCAGTTCTTC. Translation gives CASSPAIAGGNEQFF.

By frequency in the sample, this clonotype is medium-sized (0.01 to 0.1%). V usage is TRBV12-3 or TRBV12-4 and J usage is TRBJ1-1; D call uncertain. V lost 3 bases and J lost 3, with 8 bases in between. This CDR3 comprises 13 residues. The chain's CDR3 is CASSFRPDTEAFF. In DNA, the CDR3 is TGTGCCAGCAGTTTTCGACCAGACACTGAAGCTTTCTTT.

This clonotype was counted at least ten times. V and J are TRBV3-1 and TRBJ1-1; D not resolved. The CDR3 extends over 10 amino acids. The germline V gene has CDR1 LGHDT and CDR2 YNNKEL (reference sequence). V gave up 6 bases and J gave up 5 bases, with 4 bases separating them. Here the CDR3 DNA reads TGTGCCAGCAGTGGAACTGAAGCTTTCTTT. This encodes CASSGTEAFF.

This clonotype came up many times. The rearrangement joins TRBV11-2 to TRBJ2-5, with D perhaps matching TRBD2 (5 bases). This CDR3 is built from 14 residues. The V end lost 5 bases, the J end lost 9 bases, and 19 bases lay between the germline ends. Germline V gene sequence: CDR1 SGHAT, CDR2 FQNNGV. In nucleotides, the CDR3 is TGTGCCAGCAGCCCGCCACGGACTCCAGGTGCCCAGTACTTC. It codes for CASSPPRTPGAQYF.

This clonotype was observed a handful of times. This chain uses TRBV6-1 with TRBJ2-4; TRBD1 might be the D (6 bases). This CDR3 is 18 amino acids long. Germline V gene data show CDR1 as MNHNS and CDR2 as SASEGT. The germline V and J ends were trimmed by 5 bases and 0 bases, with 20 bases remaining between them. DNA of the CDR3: TGTGCCAGCAGTATTCCACAGGGATTTGCGAGAGCCAAAAACATTCAGTACTTC. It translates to CASSIPQGFARAKNIQYF.

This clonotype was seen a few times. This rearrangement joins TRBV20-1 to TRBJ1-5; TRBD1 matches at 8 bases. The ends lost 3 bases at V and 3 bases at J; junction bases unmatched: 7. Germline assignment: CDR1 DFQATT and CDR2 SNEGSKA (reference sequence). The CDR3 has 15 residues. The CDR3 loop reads CSARVPGQANQPQHF. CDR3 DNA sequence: TGCAGTGCTAGGGTCCCGGGACAGGCCAATCAGCCCCAGCATTTT.

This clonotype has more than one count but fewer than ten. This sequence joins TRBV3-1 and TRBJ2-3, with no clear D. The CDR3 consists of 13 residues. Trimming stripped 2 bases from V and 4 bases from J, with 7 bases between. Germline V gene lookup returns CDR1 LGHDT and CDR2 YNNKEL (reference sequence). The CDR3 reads CASSQNDPDTQYF. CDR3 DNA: TGTGCCAGCAGCCAAAACGACCCAGATACGCAGTATTTT.

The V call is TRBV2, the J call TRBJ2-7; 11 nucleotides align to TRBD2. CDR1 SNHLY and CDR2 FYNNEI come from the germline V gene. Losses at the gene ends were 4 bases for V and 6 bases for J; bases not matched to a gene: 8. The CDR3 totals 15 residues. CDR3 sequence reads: CASSASTSGTLEQYF. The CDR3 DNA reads TGTGCCAGCAGTGCGTCGACTAGCGGGACTCTCGAGCAGTACTTC.

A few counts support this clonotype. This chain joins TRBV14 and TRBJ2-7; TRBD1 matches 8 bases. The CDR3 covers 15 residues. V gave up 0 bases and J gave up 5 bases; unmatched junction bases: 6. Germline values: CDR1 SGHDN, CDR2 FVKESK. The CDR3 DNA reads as TGTGCCAGCAGCCAAGATGTCAGGGGGCAAAACGAGCAGTACTTC. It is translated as CASSQDVRGQNEQYF.

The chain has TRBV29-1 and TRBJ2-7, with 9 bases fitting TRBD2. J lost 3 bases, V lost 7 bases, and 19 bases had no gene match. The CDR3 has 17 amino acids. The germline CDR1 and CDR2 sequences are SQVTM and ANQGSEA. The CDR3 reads CSAQGWLAGQKGYEQYF. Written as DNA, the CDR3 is TGCAGCGCTCAGGGGTGGCTAGCGGGACAAAAAGGCTACGAGCAGTACTTC.

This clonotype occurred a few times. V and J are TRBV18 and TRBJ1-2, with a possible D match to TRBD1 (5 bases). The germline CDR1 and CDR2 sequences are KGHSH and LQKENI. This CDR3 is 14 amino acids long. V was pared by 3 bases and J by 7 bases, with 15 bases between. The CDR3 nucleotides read TGTGCCAGCTCACCCTCCGAGACAGCCAGTGGCTACACCTTC. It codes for CASSPSETASGYTF. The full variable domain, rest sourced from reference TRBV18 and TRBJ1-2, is NAGVMQNPRHLVRRRGQEARLRCSPMKGHSHVYWYRQLPEEGLKFMVYLQKENIIDESGMPKERFSAEFPKEGPSILRIQQVVRGDSAAYFCASSPSETASGYTFGSGTRLTVV.

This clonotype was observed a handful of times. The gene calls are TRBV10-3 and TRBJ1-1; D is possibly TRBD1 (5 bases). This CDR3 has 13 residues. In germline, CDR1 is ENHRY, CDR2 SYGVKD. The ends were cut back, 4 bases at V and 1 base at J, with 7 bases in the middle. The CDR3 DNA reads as TGTGCCATCAGTGTAACAGGGAACACTGAAGCTTTCTTT. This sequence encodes CAISVTGNTEAFF.

The CDR3 region has the DNA TGTGCCAGCAGTGAACTCCGACAGGGGAAGACTGAAGCTTTCTTT. This gives the protein CASSELRQGKTEAFF. The chain carries TRBV25-1 and TRBJ1-1; TRBD1 aligns across 8 bases. Germline V gives CDR1 MGHDK, CDR2 SYGVNS. The CDR3 contains 15 residues. J gave up 5 bases and V 2 bases, and 7 bases lay outside the gene matches.

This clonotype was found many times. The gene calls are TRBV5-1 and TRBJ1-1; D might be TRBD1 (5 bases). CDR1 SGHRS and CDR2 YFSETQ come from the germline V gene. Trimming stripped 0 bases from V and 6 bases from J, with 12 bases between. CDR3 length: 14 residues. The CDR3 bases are TGCGCCAGCAGCTTGGCGCAGGGAGTGTCTGAAGCTTTCTTT. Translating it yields CASSLAQGVSEAFF. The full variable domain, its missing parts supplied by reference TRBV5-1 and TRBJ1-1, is KAGVTQTPRYLIKTRGQQVTLSCSPISGHRSVSWYQQTPGQGLQFLFEYFSETQRNKGNFPGRFSGRQFSNSRSEMNVSTLELGDSALYLCASSLAQGVSEAFFGQGTRLTVV.

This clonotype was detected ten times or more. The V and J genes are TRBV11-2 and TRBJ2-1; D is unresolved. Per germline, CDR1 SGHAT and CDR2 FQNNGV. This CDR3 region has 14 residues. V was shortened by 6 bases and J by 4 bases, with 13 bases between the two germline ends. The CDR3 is CASRPISGYNEQFF. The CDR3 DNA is TGTGCCAGCAGGCCTATATCTGGGTACAATGAGCAGTTCTTC.